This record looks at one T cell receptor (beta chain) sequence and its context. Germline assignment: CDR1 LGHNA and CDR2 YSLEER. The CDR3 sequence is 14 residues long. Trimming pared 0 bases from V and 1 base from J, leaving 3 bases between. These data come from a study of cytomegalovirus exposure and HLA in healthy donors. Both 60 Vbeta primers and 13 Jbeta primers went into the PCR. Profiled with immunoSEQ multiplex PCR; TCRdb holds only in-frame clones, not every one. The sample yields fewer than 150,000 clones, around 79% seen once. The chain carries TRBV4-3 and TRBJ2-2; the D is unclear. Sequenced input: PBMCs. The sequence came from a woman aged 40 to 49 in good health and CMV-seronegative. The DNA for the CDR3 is TGCGCCAGCAGCCAAGACAGGAACACCGGGGAGCTGTTTTTT. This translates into CASSQDRNTGELFF.